In this sample, the clone carrying this T cell receptor beta chain turned up once. Its target is unknown. The CDR3 is made up of 13 amino acids. V shed 5 bases and J shed 8 bases, with 15 bases lying between them. CDR1 and CDR2 (germline): MNHEY, SVGAGI. This entry belongs to a study of OX40 agonist ivuxolimab in advanced cancers. Findings of the study overall: Certain nonresponders additionally had low normalized T-cell clonal expansion.

TCRdb's copy holds only in-frame clones and misses some; the assay was immunoSEQ multiplex PCR. The sample has tens of thousands of clones, 84% seen once. Sequenced here: CD4+ or CD8+ T cells sorted from blood, sampled in a trial of the OX40 agonist ivuxolimab. The rearrangement links TRBV6-5 to TRBJ1-2; no definite D call. The sequence was collected from an adult with an advanced solid tumor such as melanoma, head and neck, liver or kidney cancer. Here the CDR3 reads CASSRSGRDGYTF. As DNA, the CDR3 is TGTGCCAGCAGTCGCTCCGGACGCGACGGCTACACCTTC.